A single sample gave rise to the 18 T cell receptor beta chains below, sequenced in a study of early T cells in non-severe SARS-CoV-2 infection. Each CDR3 protein is one row after TCRdb ran MiXCR on the 5' RACE reads. Of approximately 50,000 distinct CDR3 sequences detected, roughly 8.2% appear once; the ten largest clones hold approximately 4.6%. Specimen: whole blood. The receptors shown here come from an adult who was a healthcare worker with PCR-confirmed SARS-CoV-2 infection or an uninfected control (not recorded which).

This chain joins TRBV6-2 or TRBV6-3 and TRBJ1-4; tentatively, D is TRBD1 (5 bases). Trimming pared 6 bases from V and 8 bases from J, leaving 16 bases between. The CDR3 covers 14 residues. CDR1 is MNHEY and CDR2 is SVGEGT in the germline V gene. The CDR3 DNA follows: TGTGCCAGCAGCCCGCAAGGGGTGCGGGAAAAACTGTTTTTT. Its protein product is CASSPQGVREKLFF.

This clonotype showed up many times. The chain has TRBV28 and TRBJ2-3, with 9 bases fitting TRBD1. The germline gives CDR1 MDHEN, CDR2 SYDVKM. The CDR3 length is 15 residues. V trimming: 3 bases; J trimming: 6 bases; junction bases outside the gene matches: 7. The CDR3 reads CASSFGQGLLDTQYF. Here the CDR3 DNA reads TGTGCCAGCAGTTTCGGACAGGGGCTTCTCGATACGCAGTATTTT.

V usage is TRBV5-1 and J usage is TRBJ1-1, with TRBD1 matching 9 bases. The trim removed 4 bases at V and 4 bases at J, leaving 11 bases unmatched. In germline, CDR1 is SGHRS, CDR2 YFSETQ. This CDR3 is built from 16 residues. CDR3 region: CASSPETGQGGTEAFF. The CDR3 DNA sequence: TGCGCCAGCAGCCCCGAAACGGGACAGGGAGGCACTGAAGCTTTCTTT.

This clonotype has a handful of counts. The rearrangement uses TRBV4-2 and TRBJ2-3, with a possible D match to TRBD1 (6 bases). The length of the CDR3 is 16 residues. CDR1 LGHNA and CDR2 YNFKEQ come from the germline V gene. The germline V and J ends were trimmed by 4 bases and 3 bases, with 17 bases remaining between them. The CDR3 loop is CASSPRRAGVTDTQYF. The CDR3 DNA reads TGTGCCAGCAGCCCCCGTCGCGCAGGGGTGACAGATACGCAGTATTTT.

The rearrangement joins TRBV10-2 to TRBJ2-1; D unresolved. CDR3 size: 11 residues. The ends were cut back, 6 bases at V and 10 bases at J, with 10 bases in the middle. Per germline, CDR1 WSHSY and CDR2 SAAADI. CDR3 residues: CASSYIDEQFF. The CDR3 bases are TGCGCCAGCAGCTACATCGACGAGCAGTTCTTC.

In this sample, this clonotype turned up many times. The chain recombines TRBV20-1 with TRBJ1-5; no clear D gene. V dropped 5 bases and J dropped 4 bases, with 12 bases sitting between them. The CDR3 has 13 residues. Germline V CDR1 and CDR2: DFQATT, SNEGSKA (reference sequence). CDR3 loop: CSASPGLNQPQHF. DNA of the CDR3: TGCAGTGCTTCCCCAGGTCTTAATCAGCCCCAGCATTTT.

This clonotype has a count of ten or more. The gene calls are TRBV19 and TRBJ1-5; TRBD1 aligns across 8 bases. CDR3 length: 14 residues. The germline V gene has CDR1 LNHDA and CDR2 SQIVND (reference sequence). Unmatched junction bases numbered 3, after V lost 7 bases and J lost 1 base. The CDR3 sequence is CASTRTGSNQPQHF. DNA of the CDR3: TGTGCCAGTACTAGGACAGGGAGCAATCAGCCCCAGCATTTT.

This clonotype was counted between two and nine times. The V and J genes are TRBV27 and TRBJ1-1; D gene uncertain. This CDR3 has 14 amino acids. Germline loops: CDR1 MNHEY, CDR2 SMNVEV (reference sequence). Trimming took 5 bases from V and 7 from J, leaving 17 bases between them. The CDR3 nucleotides read TGTGCCAGCAGTCCCCGGGATACCACGGGTGAAGCTTTCTTT. Amino acids: CASSPRDTTGEAFF.

There are many counts of this clonotype. The chain is built from TRBV20-1 and TRBJ2-7; no reliable D call. CDR1 and CDR2 (germline): DFQATT, SNEGSKA (reference sequence). Between the trimmed V and J ends, which lost 1 base and 1 base, there was a span of 5 bases. This CDR3 is built from 12 residues. CDR3 bases: TGCAGTGCTAGAGCGGGTTCCTACGAGCAGTACTTC. Protein product: CSARAGSYEQYF.

This clonotype is medium-sized in the sample. V gene TRBV19 combines with J gene TRBJ1-1; D not resolved. Between the trimmed V and J ends, which lost 6 bases and 5 bases, there was a span of 19 bases. CDR3 size: 15 residues. CDR1 is LNHDA, CDR2 SQIVND, per germline (reference sequence). The CDR3 is CASSIMSLQRTEAFF. CDR3 in DNA: TGTGCCAGTAGCATAATGTCCCTTCAAAGGACTGAAGCTTTCTTT.

This clonotype appeared a few times. The chain's CDR3 is CASSYWTDDNTEAFF. As DNA, the CDR3 is TGTGCCAGCAGTTACTGGACAGATGATAACACTGAAGCTTTCTTT. The V call is TRBV6-6, the J call TRBJ1-1, with D possibly matching TRBD1 (6 bases). This CDR3 comprises 15 residues. The germline V gene has CDR1 MNHNY and CDR2 SVGAGI (reference sequence). Trimming stripped 1 base from V and 2 bases from J, with 11 bases between.

This clonotype was observed a handful of times. One end of the junction varies from germline; a read error may be responsible. The V gene is TRBV6-6, the J gene TRBJ1-3; D is unclear. The CDR3 covers 13 residues. Germline V gives CDR1 MNHNY, CDR2 SVGAGI (reference sequence). For the CDR3, the DNA is TGTACCAGCTCAGCCCTCTCTGGAAACACCATATATTTT. It is translated as CTSSALSGNTIYF.

This clonotype appeared many times. The chain uses TRBV7-9 and TRBJ1-1, with 7 bases fitting TRBD1. Germline V gene data show CDR1 as SEHNR and CDR2 as FQNEAQ (reference sequence). V was clipped by 5 bases and J by 5 bases; unmatched bases: 5. This CDR3 has 13 residues. CDR3 sequence: CASSPQGRTEAFF. In DNA form, the CDR3 reads TGTGCCAGCAGCCCACAGGGGAGAACTGAAGCTTTCTTT. The full variable domain, completed using reference TRBV7-9 and TRBJ1-1, is DTGVSQNPRHKITKRGQNVTFRCDPISEHNRLYWYRQTLGQGPEFLTYFQNEAQLEKSRLLSDRFSAERPKGSFSTLEIQRTEQGDSAMYLCASSPQGRTEAFFGQGTRLTVV.

This clonotype was observed at least ten times. The chain joins TRBV5-4 to TRBJ2-5, with no clear D. Trimming took off 2 bases at V and 5 bases at J, with 10 bases between the two ends. Germline V gene sequence: CDR1 SGHNT, CDR2 YYREEE (reference sequence). The CDR3 extends over 13 amino acids. The CDR3 sequence is CASSFGFSETQYF. In DNA form, the CDR3 reads TGTGCCAGCAGCTTTGGGTTTAGCGAGACCCAGTACTTC.

The chain links TRBV6-6 to TRBJ2-5, with D perhaps matching TRBD1 (6 bases). Germline CDR1 and CDR2: MNHNY and SVGAGI (reference sequence). This CDR3 region has 18 residues. Between the trimmed V and J ends, which lost 0 bases and 2 bases, there was a span of 19 bases. CDR3 DNA sequence: TGTGCCAGCAGTTACTCGTTTCAGGGTGCAGGGGCACAAGAGACCCAGTACTTC. Protein product: CASSYSFQGAGAQETQYF.

This clonotype has at least ten counts. J is TRBJ2-1 and V is TRBV10-3; TRBD2 matches at 13 bases. CDR1 ENHRY and CDR2 SYGVKD come from the germline V gene. The CDR3 is made up of 13 amino acids. With 8 bases clipped from V and 10 bases from J, the junction kept 5 bases outside the gene matches. CDR3 in amino acids: CAIGTSGNGEQFF. The CDR3 nucleotides read TGTGCCATCGGGACTAGCGGGAATGGGGAGCAGTTCTTC.

In its sample, this clonotype was seen many times. The J gene is TRBJ2-7, the V gene TRBV12-3 or TRBV12-4; D not certain. CDR3 length: 13 residues. V was clipped by 6 bases and J by 2 bases, with 11 bases between them. In DNA, the CDR3 is TGTGCCAGCAGCCCCACGACACCCTACGAGCAGTACTTC. It translates to CASSPTTPYEQYF.

In its sample, this clonotype was seen a few times. V is TRBV18 and J is TRBJ2-1; weak D call: TRBD2 (6 bases). CDR3 length: 13 residues. Trimming took 4 bases from V and 10 from J, leaving 14 bases between them. The germline V gene has CDR1 KGHSH and CDR2 LQKENI. CDR3 amino acids: CASSLTTEGEQFF. The CDR3 DNA sequence: TGTGCCAGCTCACTTACCACGGAGGGGGAGCAGTTCTTC.